Below, 5 T cell receptor beta chains from the same sample are listed, as sequenced in a study of T cell responses to AZD1222 COVID-19 vaccine (dated by TCRdb to the early 2020s). The sample's time point label, in plain terms: about 28 days (+/-7) after the second vaccine dose. This sample's treatment or condition label indicates: meningococcal conjugate vaccine given as trial control. The receptor library was made with the immunoSEQ multiplex PCR assay. TCRdb holds this immuneACCESS table with in-frame rearrangements only. Some clones are missing; in checked studies, unresolved V genes explain under half, and the rest has no known cause. In this sample the table shows about 120,000 clones, approximately 90% of which occur a single time. The ten largest clones represent 4% to 4.5% of the sample. The specimen was peripheral blood, collected 28 days after the second dose of the MenACWY control vaccine. The receptors stem from an adult who received the MenACWY meningococcal vaccine as a control.

The chain recombines TRBV21-1 with TRBJ1-5. TRBV21-1 is listed as a pseudogene. CDR3 length: 18 residues. The CDR3 is CASSKVEPLEGSNQPQHF. DNA of the CDR3: TGTGCCAGCAGCAAAGTTGAGCCCTTAGAAGGGAGCAATCAGCCCCAGCATTTT.

The chain links TRBV27 to TRBJ2-1; no firm D call. With 4 bases removed from V and 10 bases from J, the gap between germline ends came to 11 bases. CDR1 is MNHEY, CDR2 SMNVEV, per germline (reference sequence). The CDR3 covers 12 residues. For the CDR3, the DNA is TGTGCCAGCAGTTCCCCCTTAGGAGAGCAGTTCTTC. This sequence encodes CASSSPLGEQFF.

The V gene is TRBV28, the J gene TRBJ1-1; possibly TRBD1 for D (5 bases). Germline V gene sequence: CDR1 MDHEN, CDR2 SYDVKM. This CDR3 contains 14 residues. Trimming shortened V by 3 bases and J by 0 bases, and 8 bases separated the two germline ends. In nucleotides, the CDR3 is TGTGCCAGCAGTTTGGTAGGGGTGAACACTGAAGCTTTCTTT. This gives the protein CASSLVGVNTEAFF.

The DNA for the CDR3 is TGTGCCAGCAGCCCCGACTACTACAATGAGCAGTTCTTC. It translates to CASSPDYYNEQFF. V usage is TRBV5-8 and J usage is TRBJ2-1; D is perhaps TRBD2 (5 bases). Trimming took 4 bases from V and 3 from J, leaving 8 bases between them. The CDR3 totals 13 residues. Germline-derived CDR1 and CDR2 are SGHTS and YDEGEE. Based on the CDR3 plus reference TRBV5-8 and TRBJ2-1, the full variable domain is EAGVTQSPTHLIKTRGQQATLRCSPISGHTSVYWYQQALGLGLQFLLWYDEGEERNRGNFPPRFSGRQFPNYSSELNVNALELEDSALYLCASSPDYYNEQFFGPGTRLTVL.

The chain combines TRBV5-1 with TRBJ1-4; D may be TRBD1 (5 bases). The V and J ends lost 5 bases and 8 bases respectively, with 16 bases between them. There are 14 residues in the CDR3. Per the germline V gene, CDR1 is SGHRS and CDR2 is YFSETQ. As DNA, the CDR3 is TGCGCCAGCAGGGGGGTCTCGAAAGCGGAAAAACTGTTTTTT. This translates into CASRGVSKAEKLFF.